The T cell receptor beta chain under discussion was sequenced for a study of T cell changes during pregnancy in multiple sclerosis (dated by TCRdb to the late 2010s). For the study in its entirety: The study looked at changes in the T cell repertoire across pregnancy in women with multiple sclerosis.

The CDR3 contains 14 residues, cysteine and phenylalanine counted. Only CDR3 DNA is held: 42 bases, read in frame from base 1. Compared with germline, V lacks 3 bases and J lacks 4 bases; bases without a gene match: 4. Based on the germline V gene (reference sequence), the CDR1 and CDR2 sequences are LNHNV and YYDKDF. The method behind the library was the immunoSEQ multiplex PCR assay. TCRdb re-hosts the immuneACCESS table, in-frame sequences only. Its copies lack some clones; in the studies checked, an unresolved V gene accounts for under half of them, and the cause for the rest is not known. This sample has about 40,000 clones in its table, and 90% to 95% of those were observed once. The ten largest clones capture approximately 0.38% of the sample. Regarding this clone: Its antigen specificity is not known. No per-base quality is available; no much larger clone lies one base away.

The receptor's source is a female donor with multiple sclerosis, enrolled in a pregnancy study. The sequence links TRBV15 to TRBJ2-7, with 9 bases matching TRBD1. The material was CD4+ T cells from peripheral blood mononuclear cells, obtained in the first trimester of pregnancy. The bases are TGTGCCACCAGCAGCCTCGACAGGGGGTACGAGCAGTACTTC. Translated, it gives CATSSLDRGYEQYF.